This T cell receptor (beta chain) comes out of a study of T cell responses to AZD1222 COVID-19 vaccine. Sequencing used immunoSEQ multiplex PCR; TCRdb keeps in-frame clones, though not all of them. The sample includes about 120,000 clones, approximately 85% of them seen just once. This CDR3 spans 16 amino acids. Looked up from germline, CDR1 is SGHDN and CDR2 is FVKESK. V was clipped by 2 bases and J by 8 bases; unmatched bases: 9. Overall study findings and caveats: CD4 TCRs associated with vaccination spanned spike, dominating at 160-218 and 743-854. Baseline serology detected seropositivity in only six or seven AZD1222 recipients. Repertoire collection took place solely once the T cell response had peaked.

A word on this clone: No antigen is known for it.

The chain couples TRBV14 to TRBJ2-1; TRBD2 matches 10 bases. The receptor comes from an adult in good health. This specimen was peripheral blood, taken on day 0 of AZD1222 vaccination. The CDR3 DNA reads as TGTGCCAGCAGCCAACTCTTTAGCGGGAGGAGTCATGAGCAGTTCTTC. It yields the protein CASSQLFSGRSHEQFF.